Included here is one T cell receptor beta chain sequence, with context. CDR1 and CDR2 (germline): SNHLY, FYNNEI. The V end lost 7 bases, the J end lost 7 bases, and 10 bases lay between the germline ends. The CDR3 runs to 11 residues. This sample was included in a study of blood T cell repertoires in COVID-19. Across the whole study: COVID-19 samples, acute and convalescent, were from the United States, Italy and Spain. Sample material is recorded as cDNA or gDNA derived from T cells, B-cell-depleted T cells, or PBMCs.

Original handling: Reference gene primer amplification gave nucleated cell count estimates. The repertoire was sequenced with immunoSEQ multiplex PCR; TCRdb's copy has only in-frame clones and lacks some. The V and J calls and clone size come from that table; D and trimming were worked out from the DNA. The sample records fewer than 200,000 clones, roughly 84% being singletons. Participants spanned ages roughly 18 to 95 years and resided in roughly 22 US areas. The TCR sequence derives from a woman aged 30 to 39 who had been exposed to COVID-19. The V gene is TRBV2, the J gene TRBJ1-2; D remains unclear. Source material: PBMCs or T cells enriched from blood (not recorded which). CDR3 nucleotides: TGTGCCAGCATCCTGGTCGGTGGCTACACCTTC. Its protein is CASILVGGYTF.